This TCR beta chain was profiled in a study of blood T cell repertoires in COVID-19. The overall study: Nucleic acid was either cDNA or gDNA, and it came from T cells, B-cell-depleted T cells, or PBMCs.

Clones were sequenced by immunoSEQ multiplex PCR, and TCRdb holds only the in-frame ones, with some missing. The table records 150,000 to 200,000 clones, approximately 83% of them present only once. CDR1 is SGHRS and CDR2 is YFSETQ in the germline V gene. This CDR3 spans 15 amino acids. V gave up 2 bases and J gave up 6 bases; unmatched junction bases: 5. The receptor comes from a man in his 60s with acute or convalescent COVID-19. The specimen sequenced was peripheral blood. The rearrangement joins TRBV5-1 to TRBJ1-3; 10 nucleotides line up with TRBD1. CDR3 DNA: TGCGCCAGCAGCTTTGGGGGACAGGGGATAAACACCATATATTTT. It codes for CASSFGGQGINTIYF.